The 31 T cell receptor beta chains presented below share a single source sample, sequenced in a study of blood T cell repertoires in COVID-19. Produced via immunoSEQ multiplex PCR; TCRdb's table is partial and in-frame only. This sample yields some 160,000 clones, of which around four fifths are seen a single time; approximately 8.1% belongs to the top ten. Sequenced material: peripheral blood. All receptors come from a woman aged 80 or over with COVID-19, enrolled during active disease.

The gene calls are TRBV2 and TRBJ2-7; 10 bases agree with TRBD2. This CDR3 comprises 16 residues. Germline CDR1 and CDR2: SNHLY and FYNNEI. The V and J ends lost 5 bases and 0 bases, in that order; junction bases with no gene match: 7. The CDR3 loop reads CASSTIAGGLSYEQYF. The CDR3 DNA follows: TGTGCCAGCAGTACCATAGCGGGAGGCCTCTCCTACGAGCAGTACTTC.

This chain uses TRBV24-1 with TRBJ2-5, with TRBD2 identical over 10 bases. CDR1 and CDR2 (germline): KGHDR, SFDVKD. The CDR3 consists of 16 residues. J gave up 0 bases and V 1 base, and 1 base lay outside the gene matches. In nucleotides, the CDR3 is TGTGCCACCAGTGATTTCCTAGCGGGAGACCAAGAGACCCAGTACTTC. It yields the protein CATSDFLAGDQETQYF.

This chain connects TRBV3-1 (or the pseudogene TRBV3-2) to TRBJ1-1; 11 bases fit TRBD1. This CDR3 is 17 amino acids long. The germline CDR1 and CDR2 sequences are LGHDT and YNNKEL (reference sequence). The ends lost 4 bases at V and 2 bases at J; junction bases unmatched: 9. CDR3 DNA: TGTGCCAGCAGCCCGGGACAGGGGGTTCTGGAAAACACTGAAGCTTTCTTT. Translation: CASSPGQGVLENTEAFF.

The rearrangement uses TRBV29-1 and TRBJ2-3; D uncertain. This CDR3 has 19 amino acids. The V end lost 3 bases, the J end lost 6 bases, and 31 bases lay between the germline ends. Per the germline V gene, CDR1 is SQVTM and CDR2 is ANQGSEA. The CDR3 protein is CSVELAGWNPRNYADTQYF. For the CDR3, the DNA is TGCAGCGTTGAGCTCGCCGGATGGAATCCCAGGAATTATGCGGATACGCAGTATTTT.

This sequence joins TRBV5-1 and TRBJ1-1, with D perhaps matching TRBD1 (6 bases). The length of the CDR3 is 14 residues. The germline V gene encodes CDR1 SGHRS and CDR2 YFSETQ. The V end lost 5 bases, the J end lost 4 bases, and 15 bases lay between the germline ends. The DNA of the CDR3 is TGCGCCAGCAGGACCAGGGGAACCAGCACTGAAGCTTTCTTT. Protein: CASRTRGTSTEAFF.

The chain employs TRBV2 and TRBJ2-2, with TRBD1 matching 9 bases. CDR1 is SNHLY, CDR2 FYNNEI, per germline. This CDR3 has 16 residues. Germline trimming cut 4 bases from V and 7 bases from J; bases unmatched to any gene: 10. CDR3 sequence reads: CASSVQQGARGGELFF. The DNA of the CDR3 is TGTGCCAGCAGTGTCCAACAGGGGGCGCGGGGCGGGGAGCTGTTTTTT. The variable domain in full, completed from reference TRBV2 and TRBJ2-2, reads EPEVTQTPSHQVTQMGQEVILRCVPISNHLYFYWYRQILGQKVEFLVSFYNNEISEKSEIFDDQFSVERPDGSNFTLKIRSTKLEDSAMYFCASSVQQGARGGELFFGEGSRLTVL.

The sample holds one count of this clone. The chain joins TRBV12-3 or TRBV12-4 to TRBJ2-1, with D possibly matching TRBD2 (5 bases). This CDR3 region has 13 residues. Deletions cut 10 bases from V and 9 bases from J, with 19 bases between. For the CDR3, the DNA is TGTGCCACCTCTCCCGGGAACCCGGGTGAGCAGTTCTTC. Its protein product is CATSPGNPGEQFF.

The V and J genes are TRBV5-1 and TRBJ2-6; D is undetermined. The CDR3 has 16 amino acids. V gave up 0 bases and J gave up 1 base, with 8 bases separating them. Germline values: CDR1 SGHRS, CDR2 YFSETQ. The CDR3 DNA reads TGCGCCAGCAGCTTGGGACACGCATCTGGGGCCAACGTCCTGACTTTC. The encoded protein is CASSLGHASGANVLTF. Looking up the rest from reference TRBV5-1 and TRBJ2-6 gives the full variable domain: KAGVTQTPRYLIKTRGQQVTLSCSPISGHRSVSWYQQTPGQGLQFLFEYFSETQRNKGNFPGRFSGRQFSNSRSEMNVSTLELGDSALYLCASSLGHASGANVLTFGAGSRLTVL.

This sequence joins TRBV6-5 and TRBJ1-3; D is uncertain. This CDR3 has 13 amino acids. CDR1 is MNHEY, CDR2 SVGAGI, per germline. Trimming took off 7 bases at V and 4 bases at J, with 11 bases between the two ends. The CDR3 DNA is TGTGCCAGCAACGTAACACCAGGAAACACCATATATTTT. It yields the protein CASNVTPGNTIYF.

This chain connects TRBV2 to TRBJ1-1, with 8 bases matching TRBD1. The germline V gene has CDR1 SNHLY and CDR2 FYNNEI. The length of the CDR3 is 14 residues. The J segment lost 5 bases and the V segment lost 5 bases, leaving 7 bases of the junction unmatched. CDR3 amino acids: CASSTRQGWTEAFF. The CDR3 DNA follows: TGTGCCAGCAGTACACGACAGGGGTGGACTGAAGCTTTCTTT.

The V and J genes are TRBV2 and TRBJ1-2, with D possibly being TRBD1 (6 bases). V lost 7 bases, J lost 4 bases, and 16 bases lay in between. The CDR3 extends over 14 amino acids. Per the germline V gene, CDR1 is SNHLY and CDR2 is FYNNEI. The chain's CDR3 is CASTLRGASYGYTF. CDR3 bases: TGTGCCAGCACCCTACGGGGGGCTAGCTATGGCTACACCTTC.

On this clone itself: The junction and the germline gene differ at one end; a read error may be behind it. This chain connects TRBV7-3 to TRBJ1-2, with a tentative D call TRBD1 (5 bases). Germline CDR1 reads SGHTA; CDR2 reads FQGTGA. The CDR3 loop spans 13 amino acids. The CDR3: CASSLSARTISHF. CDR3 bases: TGTGCCAGCAGCTTAAGCGCTCGGACAATATCCCACTTC.

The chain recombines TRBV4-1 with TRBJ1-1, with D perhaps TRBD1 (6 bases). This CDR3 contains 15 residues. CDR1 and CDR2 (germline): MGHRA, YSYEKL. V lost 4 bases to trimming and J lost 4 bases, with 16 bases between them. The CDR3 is CASSLEGDGSTEAFF. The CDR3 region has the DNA TGCGCCAGCAGCCTTGAGGGGGACGGAAGCACTGAAGCTTTCTTT.

The CDR3 DNA follows: TGCGCCACCCACCTGGGTGGGGGGGCCAACACTGAAGCTTTCTTT. This sequence encodes CATHLGGGANTEAFF. This chain links TRBV5-1 with TRBJ1-1; weak D call: TRBD1 (6 bases). Germline-derived CDR1 and CDR2 are SGHRS and YFSETQ. CDR3 length: 15 residues. The germline V and J ends were trimmed by 9 bases and 2 bases, with 20 bases remaining between them.

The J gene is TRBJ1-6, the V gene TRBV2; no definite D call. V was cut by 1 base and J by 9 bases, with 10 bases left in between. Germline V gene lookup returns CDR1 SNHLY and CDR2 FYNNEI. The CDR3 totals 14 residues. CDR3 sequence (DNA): TGTGCCAGCAGTGAAGGAGGGTTCGCTTCACCCCTCCACTTT. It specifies CASSEGGFASPLHF.

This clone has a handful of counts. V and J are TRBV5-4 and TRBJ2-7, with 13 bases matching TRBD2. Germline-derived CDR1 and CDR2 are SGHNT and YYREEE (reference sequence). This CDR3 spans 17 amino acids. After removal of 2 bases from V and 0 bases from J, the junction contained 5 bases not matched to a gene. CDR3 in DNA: TGTGCCAGCAGCTTAGGACTAGCGGGAGCGTCCTCCTACGAGCAGTACTTC. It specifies CASSLGLAGASSYEQYF. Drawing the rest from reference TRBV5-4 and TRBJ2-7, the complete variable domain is ETGVTQSPTHLIKTRGQQVTLRCSSQSGHNTVSWYQQALGQGPQFIFQYYREEENGRGNFPPRFSGLQFPNYSSELNVNALELDDSALYLCASSLGLAGASSYEQYFGPGTRLTVT.

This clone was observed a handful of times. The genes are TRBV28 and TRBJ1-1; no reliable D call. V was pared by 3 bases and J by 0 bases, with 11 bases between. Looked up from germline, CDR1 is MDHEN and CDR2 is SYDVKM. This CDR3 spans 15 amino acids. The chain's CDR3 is CASSFTGPMNTEAFF. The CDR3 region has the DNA TGTGCCAGCAGTTTCACGGGTCCCATGAACACTGAAGCTTTCTTT.

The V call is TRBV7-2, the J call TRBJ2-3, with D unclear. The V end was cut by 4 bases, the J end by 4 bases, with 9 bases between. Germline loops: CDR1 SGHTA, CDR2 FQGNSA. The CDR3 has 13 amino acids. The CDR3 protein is CASSSGRPDTQYF. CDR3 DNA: TGTGCCAGCAGCTCTGGGCGCCCAGATACGCAGTATTTT.

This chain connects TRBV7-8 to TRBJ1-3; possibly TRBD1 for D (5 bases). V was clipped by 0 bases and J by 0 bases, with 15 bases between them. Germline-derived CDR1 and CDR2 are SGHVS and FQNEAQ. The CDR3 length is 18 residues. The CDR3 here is CASSLALRQQPSGNTIYF. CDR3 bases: TGTGCCAGCAGCTTAGCGCTTCGACAGCAACCCTCTGGAAACACCATATATTTT. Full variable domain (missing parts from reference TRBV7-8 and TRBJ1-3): GAGVSQSPRYKVAKRGQDVALRCDPISGHVSLFWYQQALGQGPEFLTYFQNEAQLDKSGLPSDRFFAERPEGSVSTLKIQRTQQEDSAVYLCASSLALRQQPSGNTIYFGEGSWLTVV.

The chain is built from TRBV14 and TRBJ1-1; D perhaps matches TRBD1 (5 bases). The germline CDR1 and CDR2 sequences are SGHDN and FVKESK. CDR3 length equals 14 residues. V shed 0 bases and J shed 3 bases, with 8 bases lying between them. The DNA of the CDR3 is TGTGCCAGCAGCCAAGAGTGGGGGGACACTGAAGCTTTCTTT. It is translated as CASSQEWGDTEAFF.

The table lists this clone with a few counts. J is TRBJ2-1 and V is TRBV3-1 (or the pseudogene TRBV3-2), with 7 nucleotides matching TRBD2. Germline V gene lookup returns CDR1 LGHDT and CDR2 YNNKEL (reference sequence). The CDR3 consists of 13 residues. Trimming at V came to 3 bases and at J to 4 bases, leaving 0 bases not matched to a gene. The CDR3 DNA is TGTGCCAGCAGCCAGCGGGAGTACAATGAGCAGTTCTTC. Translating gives CASSQREYNEQFF.

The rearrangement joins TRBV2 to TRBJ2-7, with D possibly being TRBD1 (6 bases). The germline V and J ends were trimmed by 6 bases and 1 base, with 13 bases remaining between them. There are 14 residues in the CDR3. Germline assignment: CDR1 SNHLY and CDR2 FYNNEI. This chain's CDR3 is CASRGRGGSYEQYF. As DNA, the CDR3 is TGTGCCAGCAGGGGGAGAGGGGGATCCTACGAGCAGTACTTC.

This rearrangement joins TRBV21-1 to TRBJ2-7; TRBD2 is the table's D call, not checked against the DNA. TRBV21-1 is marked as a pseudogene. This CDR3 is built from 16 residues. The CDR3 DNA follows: TGTGCCAGCAGCAAAGATGGAATTAGCGGAACCTACGAGCAGTACTTC. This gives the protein CASSKDGISGTYEQYF.

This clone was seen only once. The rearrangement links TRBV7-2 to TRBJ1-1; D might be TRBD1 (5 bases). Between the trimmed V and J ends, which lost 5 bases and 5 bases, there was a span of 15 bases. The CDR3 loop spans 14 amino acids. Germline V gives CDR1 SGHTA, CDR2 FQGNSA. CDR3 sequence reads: CASSPTGGRTEAFF. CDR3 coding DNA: TGTGCCAGCAGCCCGACCGGGGGGAGAACTGAAGCTTTCTTT. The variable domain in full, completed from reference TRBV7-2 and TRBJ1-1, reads GAGVSQSPSNKVTEKGKDVELRCDPISGHTALYWYRQSLGQGLEFLIYFQGNSAPDKSGLPSDRFSAERTGGSVSTLTIQRTQQEDSAVYLCASSPTGGRTEAFFGQGTRLTVV.

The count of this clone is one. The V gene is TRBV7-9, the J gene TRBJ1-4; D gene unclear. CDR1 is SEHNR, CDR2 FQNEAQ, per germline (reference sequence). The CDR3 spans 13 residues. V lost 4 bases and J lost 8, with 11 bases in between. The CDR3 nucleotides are TGTGCCAGCAGCTCCAACAGTGGCGAAAAACTGTTTTTT. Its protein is CASSSNSGEKLFF.

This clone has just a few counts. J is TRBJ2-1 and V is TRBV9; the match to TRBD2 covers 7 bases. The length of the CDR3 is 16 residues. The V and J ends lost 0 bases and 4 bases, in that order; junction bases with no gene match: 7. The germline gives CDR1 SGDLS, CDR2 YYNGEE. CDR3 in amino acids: CASSVGGSGLYNEQFF. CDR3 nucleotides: TGTGCCAGCAGCGTAGGAGGTAGCGGGCTTTACAATGAGCAGTTCTTC.

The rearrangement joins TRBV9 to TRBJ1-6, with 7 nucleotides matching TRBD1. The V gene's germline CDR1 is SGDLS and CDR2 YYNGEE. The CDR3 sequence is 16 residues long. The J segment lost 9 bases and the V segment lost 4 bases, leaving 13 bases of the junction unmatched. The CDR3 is CASSPRPYSGGSPLHF. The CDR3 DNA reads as TGTGCCAGCAGCCCGAGACCGTATTCAGGGGGTTCACCCCTCCACTTT.

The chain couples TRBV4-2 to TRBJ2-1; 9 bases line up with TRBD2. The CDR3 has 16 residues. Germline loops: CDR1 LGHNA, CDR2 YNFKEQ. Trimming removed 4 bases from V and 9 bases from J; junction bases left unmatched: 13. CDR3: CASSRRRLAETGEQFF. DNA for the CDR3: TGTGCCAGCAGCCGCAGGAGACTAGCGGAGACGGGTGAGCAGTTCTTC.

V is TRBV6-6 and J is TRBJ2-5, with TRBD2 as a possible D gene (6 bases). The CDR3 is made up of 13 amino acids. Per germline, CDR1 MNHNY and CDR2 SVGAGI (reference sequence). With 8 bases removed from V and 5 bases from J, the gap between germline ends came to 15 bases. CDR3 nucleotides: TGTGCCAGCCGGGGCGGGGCGGGGGAGACCCAGTACTTC. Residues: CASRGGAGETQYF.

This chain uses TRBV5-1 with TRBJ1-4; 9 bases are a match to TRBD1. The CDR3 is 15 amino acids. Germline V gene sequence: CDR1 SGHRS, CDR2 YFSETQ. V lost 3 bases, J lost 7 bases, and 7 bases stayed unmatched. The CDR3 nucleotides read TGCGCCAGCAGCTCGAGCGGGACAGGGAGTGAAAAACTGTTTTTT. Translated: CASSSSGTGSEKLFF.

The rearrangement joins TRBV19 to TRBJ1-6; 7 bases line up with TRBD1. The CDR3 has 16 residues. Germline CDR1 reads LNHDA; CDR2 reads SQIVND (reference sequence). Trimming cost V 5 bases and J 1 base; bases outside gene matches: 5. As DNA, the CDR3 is TGTGCCAGTAGTTTCTCAGGGGGTTCCTATAATTCACCCCTCCACTTT. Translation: CASSFSGGSYNSPLHF. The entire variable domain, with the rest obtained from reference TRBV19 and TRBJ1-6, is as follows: DGGITQSPKYLFRKEGQNVTLSCEQNLNHDAMYWYRQDPGQGLRLIYYSQIVNDFQKGDIAEGYSVSREKKESFPLTVTSAQKNPTAFYLCASSFSGGSYNSPLHFGNGTRLTVT.